Listed below are T cell receptor beta chains from one sample, sequenced in a study of blood T cells in healthy people across ages. In TCRdb, the 5' RACE reads were re-called with MiXCR into one record per CDR3 protein. The table lists around 870,000 distinct CDR3 sequences, under 35% of them singletons. Sequencing input: blood. Receptor source: a woman aged 80 or over in good health. Both conserved end residues are part of each CDR3. The order of the fields is V gene, J gene, D gene, CDR3 protein. A D gene is named only where the DNA matches it firmly.

v_call: TRBV9; j_call: TRBJ2-7; d_call: TRBD1; cdr3_aa: CASSVGQGALMSEQYF
v_call: TRBV6-2/TRBV6-3; j_call: TRBJ2-1; d_call: TRBD2; cdr3_aa: CASSYEEAGGPVNEQFF
v_call: TRBV7-9; j_call: TRBJ2-2; d_call: TRBD2; cdr3_aa: CASSFTLIREDTGELFF
v_call: TRBV9; j_call: TRBJ2-5; d_call: TRBD1; cdr3_aa: CASSGQGLQETQYF
v_call: TRBV10-3; j_call: TRBJ2-1; d_call: .; cdr3_aa: CASSPGYKNEQFF
v_call: TRBV15; j_call: TRBJ2-5; d_call: TRBD2; cdr3_aa: CATSREGGKQETQYF
v_call: TRBV6-5; j_call: TRBJ1-6; d_call: TRBD1; cdr3_aa: CASSYGTGAASYNSPLHF
v_call: TRBV7-2; j_call: TRBJ2-3; d_call: .; cdr3_aa: CASSIVGWDTQYF
v_call: TRBV24-1; j_call: TRBJ1-6; d_call: .; cdr3_aa: CATSDRRQNSPLHF
v_call: TRBV6-1; j_call: TRBJ2-1; d_call: .; cdr3_aa: CASSEKGGNEQFF
v_call: TRBV5-1; j_call: TRBJ2-3; d_call: .; cdr3_aa: CASSVSDNTDTQYF
v_call: TRBV14; j_call: TRBJ1-1; d_call: .; cdr3_aa: CASSPRTRTEAFF
v_call: TRBV4-2; j_call: TRBJ1-2; d_call: TRBD1; cdr3_aa: CASSHLRQGDGYGYTF
v_call: TRBV6-6; j_call: TRBJ2-7; d_call: .; cdr3_aa: CASRAETGYEQYF
v_call: TRBV18; j_call: TRBJ2-5; d_call: TRBD1; cdr3_aa: CASSPGDRGRETQYF
v_call: TRBV12-3/TRBV12-4; j_call: TRBJ1-1; d_call: TRBD1; cdr3_aa: CASGPDTGGDTEAFF
v_call: TRBV7-2; j_call: TRBJ2-3; d_call: TRBD2; cdr3_aa: CASSFYLAGSTDTQYF
v_call: TRBV6-2/TRBV6-3; j_call: TRBJ2-2; d_call: .; cdr3_aa: CASLTGDTNSGELFF
v_call: TRBV12-3/TRBV12-4; j_call: TRBJ1-1; d_call: TRBD1; cdr3_aa: CASRPNRGKNTEAFF
v_call: TRBV12-3/TRBV12-4; j_call: TRBJ1-4; d_call: TRBD1; cdr3_aa: CASTTGALNEKLFF